Detailed here is one T cell receptor beta chain. Its antigen is currently unknown. The data derive from a study of cytomegalovirus exposure and HLA in healthy donors. Use of 60 Vbeta and 13 Jbeta primers characterized the PCR. Clones were sequenced by immunoSEQ multiplex PCR, and TCRdb holds only the in-frame ones, with some missing. The profile shows some 120,000 clones, 80% of them singletons. Study-wide findings and caveats: When a later analysis compared HLA-associated TCR beta chains with equally common others, the HLA-associated chains turned out to be more clonally expanded and to have lower generation probabilities. TCR beta sequences reportedly predicted most subjects' HLA-A and HLA-B alleles accurately.

The germline gives CDR1 MGHRA, CDR2 YSYEKL. This CDR3 contains 16 residues. V shed 4 bases and J 9 bases; nucleotides not matched to a gene: 14. The chain has TRBV4-1 and TRBJ2-1, with TRBD2 matching over 8 bases. The sequencing input was PBMCs. This receptor was taken from a female donor in good health and CMV-seronegative. The CDR3 here is CASSPRGGGVGGEQFF. For the CDR3, the DNA is TGCGCCAGCAGCCCCCGGGGGGGCGGGGTAGGCGGTGAGCAGTTCTTC.